These 27 T cell receptor beta chains were all obtained from the same sample, sequenced in a study of blood T cell repertoires in COVID-19. The method was immunoSEQ multiplex PCR; TCRdb's version includes in-frame clones alone and lacks a portion of them. The sample includes around 310,000 clones, 80% to 90% of them seen just once. Sample: PBMCs or T cells enriched from blood (not recorded which). Receptor source: a man aged 25-45 years who had recovered from COVID-19.

The chain employs TRBV10-1 and TRBJ1-2; 9 bases agree with TRBD1. The length of the CDR3 is 12 residues. The germline CDR1 and CDR2 sequences are WNHNN and SYGVQD (reference sequence). After removal of 4 bases from V and 10 bases from J, the junction contained 4 bases not matched to a gene. CDR3 sequence (DNA): TGCGCCAGCAGTGGGACAGGGGTGTCCTACACCTTC. Translated, it gives CASSGTGVSYTF.

This chain connects TRBV12-3 or TRBV12-4 to TRBJ2-1, with no clear D. V was trimmed by 5 bases and J by 9 bases, leaving 8 bases between them. The CDR3 consists of 11 residues. CDR3 residues: CASSPPSEQFF. In DNA form, the CDR3 reads TGTGCCAGCAGTCCCCCTAGTGAGCAGTTCTTC.

V gene TRBV9 combines with J gene TRBJ1-6; TRBD1 is a possible D gene (5 bases). This CDR3 region has 13 residues. V was trimmed by 7 bases and J by 13 bases, leaving 18 bases between them. Germline V gene lookup returns CDR1 SGDLS and CDR2 YYNGEE. In nucleotides, the CDR3 is TGTGCCAGCGGGGAGGGACCCTTGAGTCCCCTCCACTTT. It yields the protein CASGEGPLSPLHF.

The V and J genes are TRBV5-1 and TRBJ2-5, with 9 positions matching TRBD1. This CDR3 is built from 14 residues. The germline CDR1 and CDR2 sequences are SGHRS and YFSETQ. V lost 3 bases and J lost 2; bases outside the gene matches: 2. The DNA of the CDR3 is TGCGCCAGCAGCTACGACAGGGGGCAAGAGACCCAGTACTTC. Amino acids: CASSYDRGQETQYF.

The gene calls are TRBV29-1 and TRBJ2-3; TRBD2 agrees at 14 bases. The CDR3 has 17 amino acids. Germline CDR1 SQVTM, CDR2 ANQGSEA. The junction had 8 bases not matched to a gene; V was cut back by 6 bases and J by 0 bases. The CDR3 spells CSVSGTSGGRSTDTQYF. The CDR3 nucleotides are TGCAGCGTCTCCGGGACTAGCGGGGGCCGTAGCACAGATACGCAGTATTTT.

The V gene is TRBV5-4, the J gene TRBJ2-3; no reliable D call. This CDR3 is built from 12 residues. Germline V gene sequence: CDR1 SGHNT, CDR2 YYREEE (reference sequence). V lost 1 base and J 3 bases, leaving 3 bases between the germline ends. In DNA, the CDR3 is TGTGCCAGCAGCTTGTTAACAGATACGCAGTATTTT. Translated: CASSLLTDTQYF.

V usage is TRBV5-4 and J usage is TRBJ2-3; perhaps TRBD2 as D (5 bases). Germline-derived CDR1 and CDR2 are SGHNT and YYREEE (reference sequence). V gave up 0 bases and J gave up 0 bases, with 8 bases separating them. The CDR3 is made up of 15 amino acids. The CDR3 DNA is TGTGCCAGCAGCTTGGCCGGGGTCAGCACAGATACGCAGTATTTT. It is translated as CASSLAGVSTDTQYF.

V usage is TRBV24-1 and J usage is TRBJ1-1; D might be TRBD1 (6 bases). V lost 3 bases and J 4 bases, leaving 11 bases between the germline ends. The CDR3 runs 14 residues. Germline CDR1 KGHDR, CDR2 SFDVKD. The CDR3 here is CATSDTEGGTEAFF. The CDR3 coding sequence is TGTGCCACCAGTGATACGGAAGGGGGCACTGAAGCTTTCTTT.

This chain links TRBV5-1 with TRBJ1-1; maybe TRBD1 (5 bases). The CDR3 totals 13 residues. CDR1 and CDR2 from the germline V gene are SGHRS and YFSETQ. Trimming removed 6 bases from V and 4 bases from J, with 13 bases in between. The CDR3 DNA sequence: TGCGCCAGCACCATAGGACACTCCACTGAAGCTTTCTTT. Translated, it gives CASTIGHSTEAFF.

The rearrangement links TRBV28 to TRBJ2-6, with D possibly being TRBD2 (5 bases). This CDR3 comprises 19 residues. Germline V CDR1 and CDR2: MDHEN, SYDVKM. V shed 3 bases and J shed 0 bases, with 18 bases lying between them. Here the CDR3 reads CASSFAPPREGSGANVLTF. The CDR3 DNA sequence: TGTGCCAGCAGTTTCGCCCCCCCCCGTGAGGGCTCTGGGGCCAACGTCCTGACTTTC. Complete variable domain (other parts from reference TRBV28 and TRBJ2-6): DVKVTQSSRYLVKRTGEKVFLECVQDMDHENMFWYRQDPGLGLRLIYFSYDVKMKEKGDIPEGYSVSREKKERFSLILESASTNQTSMYLCASSFAPPREGSGANVLTFGAGSRLTVL.

CDR3 loop: CASSLGDRGYYEQYF. In DNA form, the CDR3 reads TGTGCCAGCAGCTTGGGGGACAGGGGTTACTACGAGCAGTACTTC. V gene TRBV5-6 combines with J gene TRBJ2-7; 10 positions match TRBD1. CDR3 size: 15 residues. Germline V lookup: CDR1 SGHDT, CDR2 YYEEEE. V gave up 0 bases and J gave up 3 bases; unmatched junction bases: 3. Variable domain in full (rest from reference TRBV5-6 and TRBJ2-7): DAGVTQSPTHLIKTRGQQVTLRCSPKSGHDTVSWYQQALGQGPQFIFQYYEEEERQRGNFPDRFSGHQFPNYSSELNVNALLLGDSALYLCASSLGDRGYYEQYFGPGTRLTVT.

The chain uses TRBV19 and TRBJ2-7, with 9 positions matching TRBD1. Germline V lookup: CDR1 LNHDA, CDR2 SQIVND (reference sequence). J lost 0 bases, V lost 5 bases, and 5 bases had no gene match. This CDR3 is built from 15 residues. CDR3 region: CASSLRDRVSYEQYF. In DNA form, the CDR3 reads TGTGCCAGTAGTCTCCGGGACAGGGTCTCCTACGAGCAGTACTTC. The full variable domain, in which reference TRBV19 and TRBJ2-7 provide the parts outside the CDR3, is DGGITQSPKYLFRKEGQNVTLSCEQNLNHDAMYWYRQDPGQGLRLIYYSQIVNDFQKGDIAEGYSVSREKKESFPLTVTSAQKNPTAFYLCASSLRDRVSYEQYFGPGTRLTVT.

The J gene is TRBJ1-5, the V gene TRBV10-3; the D gene is possibly TRBD1 (6 bases). The germline V gene encodes CDR1 ENHRY and CDR2 SYGVKD. Deletions cut 4 bases from V and 3 bases from J, with 10 bases between. CDR3 length: 14 amino acids. The CDR3 DNA sequence: TGTGCCATCAGTGGTGGGGGCATCAATCAGCCCCAGCATTTT. It yields the protein CAISGGGINQPQHF.

For this clone: Additional DNA sequences in this sample encode the identical CDR3. The V and J genes are TRBV18 and TRBJ1-2, with D uncertain. The CDR3 runs to 13 residues. Germline V lookup: CDR1 KGHSH, CDR2 LQKENI. Deletions cut 3 bases from V and 4 bases from J, with 9 bases between. The CDR3 DNA reads TGTGCCAGCTCACCGGAAGGAGGCTATGGCTACACCTTC. Protein: CASSPEGGYGYTF.

This chain connects TRBV27 to TRBJ2-7; the D gene is possibly TRBD2 (7 bases). The V and J ends lost 0 bases and 2 bases respectively, with 17 bases between them. Per germline, CDR1 MNHEY and CDR2 SMNVEV (reference sequence). There are 17 residues in the CDR3. The CDR3 loop reads CASSLSGGQLGPYEQYF. DNA of the CDR3: TGTGCCAGCAGTTTATCGGGGGGGCAGCTAGGCCCCTACGAGCAGTACTTC.

This sequence joins TRBV5-6 and TRBJ1-6; 8 nucleotides align to TRBD1. The V gene's germline CDR1 is SGHDT and CDR2 YYEEEE. Germline trimming cut 3 bases from V and 10 bases from J; bases unmatched to any gene: 15. The CDR3 is 17 residues long. The CDR3 DNA follows: TGTGCCAGCAGCTCCTTACCCGGGGACAGGCTGGGATCACCCCTCCACTTT. It encodes CASSSLPGDRLGSPLHF.

V gene TRBV7-2 combines with J gene TRBJ1-6; 9 bases are shared with TRBD1. V shed 4 bases and J 5 bases; nucleotides not matched to a gene: 9. This CDR3 comprises 17 residues. Per germline, CDR1 SGHTA and CDR2 FQGNSA. CDR3 region: CASSSRYRQGDNSPLHF. The CDR3 DNA reads TGTGCCAGCAGCTCCCGATATAGACAGGGGGATAATTCACCCCTCCACTTT.

This clone was recorded once. CDR3 residues: CASRIIEDGYTF. DNA for the CDR3: TGTGCCAGCAGAATTATAGAGGATGGCTACACCTTC. The V and J genes are TRBV7-9 and TRBJ1-2; no firm D call. CDR1 and CDR2 from the germline V gene are SEHNR and FQNEAQ (reference sequence). The CDR3 runs to 12 residues. Trimming stripped 6 bases from V and 6 bases from J, with 11 bases between.

This clone was counted once. The chain carries TRBV14 and TRBJ2-3, with 11 bases identical to TRBD2. This CDR3 region has 16 residues. CDR1 and CDR2 from the germline V gene are SGHDN and FVKESK. V lost 1 base to trimming and J lost 7 bases; unmatched junction nucleotides: 7. The CDR3 region has the DNA TGTGCCAGCAGCCAAGGACTAGCGGGACCCCGTTATACGCAGTATTTT. This gives the protein CASSQGLAGPRYTQYF. The full variable domain, completed using reference TRBV14 and TRBJ2-3, is EAGVTQFPSHSVIEKGQTVTLRCDPISGHDNLYWYRRVMGKEIKFLLHFVKESKQDESGMPNNRFLAERTGGTYSTLKVQPAELEDSGVYFCASSQGLAGPRYTQYFGPGTRLTVL.

The chain is built from TRBV5-1 and TRBJ1-2; 8 bases align to TRBD1. V shed 6 bases, J shed 7 bases, and the junction held 5 bases outside the gene matches. CDR3 length equals 12 residues. Germline V gives CDR1 SGHRS, CDR2 YFSETQ. The CDR3 is CASTFDRGGYTF. In DNA form, the CDR3 reads TGCGCCAGCACCTTTGACAGGGGTGGCTACACCTTC.

The chain recombines TRBV3-1 (or the pseudogene TRBV3-2) with TRBJ1-1, with a weak D call TRBD1 (6 bases). Looked up from germline, CDR1 is LGHDT and CDR2 is YNNKEL (reference sequence). V was cut by 3 bases and J by 6 bases, with 14 bases left in between. This CDR3 is built from 14 residues. The CDR3 DNA reads as TGTGCCAGCAGCCACCGGACAGCCCGCTCTGAAGCTTTCTTT. It translates to CASSHRTARSEAFF.

The chain carries TRBV18 and TRBJ2-2; TRBD2 matches at 10 bases. J gave up 6 bases and V 3 bases, and 1 base lay outside the gene matches. The length of the CDR3 is 14 residues. CDR1 and CDR2 from the germline V gene are KGHSH and LQKENI. This chain's CDR3 is CASSPGLASGELFF. The CDR3 DNA reads as TGTGCCAGCTCACCGGGACTAGCGTCCGGGGAGCTGTTTTTT.

V and J are TRBV7-9 and TRBJ1-4, with 9 bases aligning to TRBD1. J gave up 5 bases and V 5 bases, and 6 bases lay outside the gene matches. Germline lookup yields CDR1 SEHNR and CDR2 FQNEAQ (reference sequence). The CDR3 is made up of 15 amino acids. The CDR3 DNA sequence: TGTGCCAGCAGCCAGCCCGGGACAGGGAATGAAAAACTGTTTTTT. It translates to CASSQPGTGNEKLFF.

The chain carries TRBV6-2 or TRBV6-3 and TRBJ1-2, with 7 bases matching TRBD1. Germline CDR1 is MNHEY and CDR2 is SVGEGT. The CDR3 loop spans 15 amino acids. With 0 bases clipped from V and 7 bases from J, the junction kept 8 bases outside the gene matches. The CDR3 here is CASSYSAGGRSGYTF. The CDR3 DNA follows: TGTGCCAGCAGTTACTCTGCAGGGGGGAGGTCTGGCTACACCTTC.

The rearrangement joins TRBV7-2 to TRBJ1-3; D is unclear. Looked up from germline, CDR1 is SGHTA and CDR2 is FQGNSA. The CDR3 extends over 14 amino acids. Trimming left V 1 base short and J 6 bases short, with 10 bases between. The CDR3 DNA is TGTGCCAGCAGCTTAGTTGGACTGAAAAACACCATATATTTT. Translated: CASSLVGLKNTIYF.

This clone was detected only a few times. The chain uses TRBV10-1 and TRBJ1-2; perhaps TRBD1 as D (5 bases). V shed 0 bases and J shed 7 bases, with 12 bases lying between them. There are 14 residues in the CDR3. The germline V gene has CDR1 WNHNN and CDR2 SYGVQD (reference sequence). The CDR3 region is CASSESRQGSGYTF. The CDR3 nucleotides are TGCGCCAGCAGTGAGTCTAGGCAGGGCTCTGGCTACACCTTC.

The chain joins TRBV7-9 to TRBJ2-1, with D unclear. Trimming removed 8 bases from V and 0 bases from J, with 17 bases in between. CDR3 length: 16 amino acids. Germline CDR1 and CDR2: SEHNR and FQNEAQ (reference sequence). Here the CDR3 DNA reads TGTGCCAGCGGAAAGCGTTCACCCTCCTCCTACAATGAGCAGTTCTTC. Translating gives CASGKRSPSSYNEQFF.